This TCR beta chain was captured in a study of cytomegalovirus exposure and HLA in healthy donors. On this clone: As yet, its antigen is unknown.

The CDR3 covers 15 residues. Germline CDR1 WNHNN, CDR2 SYGVQD (reference sequence). The V end was cut by 8 bases, the J end by 5 bases, with 21 bases between. Study outcomes and limitations: Subsequent analysis revealed that first-cohort TCR clusters tended to co-occur in the 120 or so validation repertoires.

Sequencing was performed with immunoSEQ multiplex PCR; in TCRdb, only in-frame clones are kept and a portion is missing. Of 150,000 to 200,000 clones listed, about 85% are singletons. V is TRBV10-1 and J is TRBJ2-5; TRBD1 is a possible D gene (6 bases). Sequenced sample: PBMCs. This TCR was recovered from a man aged 18 to 35 in good health and CMV-seropositive. Here the CDR3 reads CASSGTYESEETQYF. For the CDR3, the DNA is TGCGCCAGCTCCGGGACATACGAAAGTGAGGAGACCCAGTACTTC.